Listed here are 26 T cell receptor beta chains from one sample, sequenced in a study of cytomegalovirus exposure and HLA in healthy donors. This PCR relied on a set of 60 Vbeta primers and 13 Jbeta primers. Method: immunoSEQ multiplex PCR; TCRdb's copy keeps in-frame clones and lacks some. The profile shows 95,000 to 150,000 clones, 66% of them singletons. The sequencing sample was made of PBMCs. All receptors derive from a man aged 18 to 35 in good health and CMV-seronegative.

The chain links TRBV30 to TRBJ1-6, with D tentatively TRBD1 (6 bases). This CDR3 is built from 15 residues. The germline CDR1 and CDR2 sequences are GTSNPN and SVGIG (reference sequence). Trimming took off 2 bases at V and 8 bases at J, with 16 bases between the two ends. The CDR3 here is CAWSHRKTGHSPLHF. CDR3 DNA sequence: TGTGCCTGGAGTCACCGGAAGACAGGCCATTCACCCCTCCACTTT. Drawing the rest from reference TRBV30 and TRBJ1-6, the complete variable domain is SQTIHQWPATLVQPVGSPLSLECTVEGTSNPNLYWYRQAAGRGLQLLFYSVGIGQISSEVPQNLSASRPQDRQFILSSKKLLLSDSGFYLCAWSHRKTGHSPLHFGNGTRLTVT.

The V call is TRBV5-1, the J call TRBJ1-1, with D maybe TRBD1 (5 bases). This CDR3 has 16 amino acids. The V end lost 4 bases, the J end lost 5 bases, and 21 bases lay between the germline ends. Germline CDR1 is SGHRS and CDR2 is YFSETQ. DNA of the CDR3: TGCGCCAGCAGCCCGGAAGGGCAGGGAGGCTATACTGAAGCTTTCTTT. Translation: CASSPEGQGGYTEAFF. The full variable domain, with the rest looked up from reference TRBV5-1 and TRBJ1-1, is KAGVTQTPRYLIKTRGQQVTLSCSPISGHRSVSWYQQTPGQGLQFLFEYFSETQRNKGNFPGRFSGRQFSNSRSEMNVSTLELGDSALYLCASSPEGQGGYTEAFFGQGTRLTVV.

The chain links TRBV28 to TRBJ1-2; 8 bases agree with TRBD1. Trimming at V came to 3 bases and at J to 4 bases, leaving 10 bases not matched to a gene. Germline assignment: CDR1 MDHEN and CDR2 SYDVKM. The CDR3 is made up of 16 amino acids. This CDR3 is CASSLVSGGASYGYTF. The CDR3 nucleotides read TGTGCCAGCAGTTTGGTTTCAGGGGGCGCTAGCTATGGCTACACCTTC.

The chain carries TRBV19 and TRBJ1-4, with no clear D. Germline CDR1 reads LNHDA; CDR2 reads SQIVND (reference sequence). V was cut by 8 bases and J by 8 bases, with 6 bases left in between. The CDR3 consists of 10 residues. The CDR3 DNA reads as TGTGCCAGTGGTGGCGAAAAACTGTTTTTT. It translates to CASGGEKLFF.

The V call is TRBV10-3, the J call TRBJ2-7; D possibly corresponds to TRBD1 (7 bases). The CDR3 contains 15 residues. Trimming took 3 bases from V and 5 from J, leaving 17 bases between them. Germline V gene sequence: CDR1 ENHRY, CDR2 SYGVKD. CDR3 loop: CAISDKEGAGHEQYF. The DNA for the CDR3 is TGTGCCATCAGTGATAAGGAGGGGGCTGGCCACGAGCAGTACTTC.

The CDR3 coding sequence is TGTGCCAGCTCACCGCTTCGCGGACAGGGGGCTGGTGAGACCCAGTACTTC. It codes for CASSPLRGQGAGETQYF. This rearrangement joins TRBV18 to TRBJ2-5; 11 positions match TRBD1. The CDR3 spans 17 residues. The germline V gene has CDR1 KGHSH and CDR2 LQKENI. The V segment lost 3 bases and the J segment 5 bases; nucleotides outside the gene matches: 11.

The chain couples TRBV6-6 to TRBJ2-7; 8 nucleotides match TRBD2. The CDR3 runs 16 residues. CDR1 is MNHNY and CDR2 is SVGAGI in the germline V gene (reference sequence). The V gene end was trimmed by 5 bases and the J gene end by 5 bases; junction bases not matched to a gene: 14. CDR3 sequence reads: CASSTHGGAGLHEQYF. CDR3 bases: TGTGCCAGCAGTACCCACGGGGGGGCGGGTTTGCACGAGCAGTACTTC.

The chain couples TRBV5-5 to TRBJ2-2; D is ambiguous. Germline values: CDR1 SGHKS, CDR2 YYEKEE (reference sequence). CDR3 length: 12 residues. V shed 3 bases and J shed 3 bases, with 3 bases lying between them. This CDR3 is CASSSYTGELFF. The CDR3 DNA reads TGTGCCAGCAGCTCTTACACCGGGGAGCTGTTTTTT.

The genes are TRBV29-1 and TRBJ1-2, with D maybe TRBD1 (6 bases). This CDR3 contains 11 residues. CDR1 is SQVTM, CDR2 ANQGSEA, per germline. CDR3 protein: CSVDRNYGYTF. The DNA for the CDR3 is TGCAGTGTGGACAGAAACTATGGCTACACCTTC.

J is TRBJ2-5 and V is TRBV28, with D possibly being TRBD2 (5 bases). CDR1 is MDHEN, CDR2 SYDVKM, per germline. The CDR3 is 13 residues long. Trimming left V 7 bases short and J 5 bases short, with 14 bases between. As DNA, the CDR3 is TGTGCCAGCACTGGAGTTGAGGGCGAGACCCAGTACTTC. This codes for CASTGVEGETQYF.

This chain links TRBV7-9 with TRBJ2-1; 7 bases line up with TRBD1. This CDR3 has 14 residues. The J segment lost 6 bases and the V segment lost 3 bases, leaving 5 bases of the junction unmatched. The germline CDR1 and CDR2 sequences are SEHNR and FQNEAQ (reference sequence). The CDR3 reads CASSFPQGPNEQFF. In nucleotides, the CDR3 is TGTGCCAGCAGCTTCCCACAGGGGCCCAATGAGCAGTTCTTC.

The chain is built from TRBV4-1 and TRBJ2-7; D perhaps matches TRBD2 (6 bases). The V gene's germline CDR1 is MGHRA and CDR2 YSYEKL. This CDR3 is built from 13 residues. The V end was cut by 0 bases, the J end by 5 bases, with 8 bases between. The CDR3 here is CASSQDREDEQYF. CDR3 nucleotides: TGCGCCAGCAGCCAAGACAGGGAGGACGAGCAGTACTTC.

The rearrangement uses TRBV28 and TRBJ2-2; 7 bases are shared with TRBD2. With 4 bases clipped from V and 4 bases from J, the junction kept 9 bases outside the gene matches. In germline, CDR1 is MDHEN, CDR2 SYDVKM. The CDR3 is 16 amino acids. CDR3 region: CASSSRVGGGTGELFF. The DNA for the CDR3 is TGTGCCAGCAGTTCGAGGGTGGGGGGGGGCACCGGGGAGCTGTTTTTT.

The chain recombines TRBV19 with TRBJ1-3; D is unclear. Germline assignment: CDR1 LNHDA and CDR2 SQIVND (reference sequence). Deletions cut 6 bases from V and 0 bases from J, with 9 bases between. This CDR3 contains 14 residues. For the CDR3, the DNA is TGTGCCAGTAGAGAGGTGGACTCTGGAAACACCATATATTTT. It encodes CASREVDSGNTIYF.

Concerning this clone itself: A junction boundary mismatches the germline segment, possibly from a read error. The chain links TRBV5-6 to TRBJ1-2; TRBD1 might be the D (5 bases). Per germline, CDR1 SGHDT and CDR2 YYEEEE. CDR3 size: 15 residues. The CDR3: CPSSLGDSLNYGYTF. CDR3 nucleotide sequence: TGTCCCAGCAGCTTGGGAGACAGCCTTAACTATGGCTACACCTTC.

This sequence joins TRBV13 and TRBJ2-1; 8 bases are a match to TRBD1. The germline V gene encodes CDR1 PRHDT and CDR2 FYEKMQ (reference sequence). This CDR3 is built from 12 residues. V was pared by 5 bases and J by 10 bases, with 4 bases of the junction left unmatched. CDR3 amino acids: CASSPTGVEQFF. CDR3 coding DNA: TGTGCCAGCAGCCCGACAGGGGTAGAGCAGTTCTTC.

The chain links TRBV29-1 to TRBJ1-2; D is unclear. Trimming cost V 6 bases and J 6 bases, with 17 bases left between them. This CDR3 has 13 amino acids. Germline-derived CDR1 and CDR2 are SQVTM and ANQGSEA. In DNA form, the CDR3 reads TGCAGCGTCGGAGAGGTCGGCGCCCATGGCTACACCTTC. Amino acid sequence: CSVGEVGAHGYTF. Combining the CDR3 with reference TRBV29-1 and TRBJ1-2 gives the whole variable domain SAVISQKPSRDICQRGTSLTIQCQVDSQVTMMFWYRQQPGQSLTLIATANQGSEATYESGFVIDKFPISRPNLTFSTLTVSNMSPEDSSIYLCSVGEVGAHGYTFGSGTRLTVV.

This chain uses TRBV30 with TRBJ2-1, with D maybe TRBD2 (6 bases). CDR3 length: 11 amino acids. The germline gives CDR1 GTSNPN, CDR2 SVGIG (reference sequence). Between the trimmed V and J ends, which lost 5 bases and 4 bases, there was a span of 6 bases. The CDR3 region has the DNA TGTGCCTGGGCGGGGTACAATGAGCAGTTCTTC. It translates to CAWAGYNEQFF.

V is TRBV5-1 and J is TRBJ2-5; D is perhaps TRBD1 (6 bases). The germline V gene has CDR1 SGHRS and CDR2 YFSETQ. The ends were cut back, 4 bases at V and 12 bases at J, with 16 bases in the middle. The length of the CDR3 is 12 residues. CDR3 nucleotides: TGCGCCAGCAGCATGGACGAGGGGGTCAAGTACTTC. It yields the protein CASSMDEGVKYF.

The table lists this clone with a few counts. The chain carries TRBV7-2 and TRBJ1-4; a weak D match, TRBD1 (5 bases). V was shortened by 4 bases and J by 5 bases, with 14 bases between the two germline ends. The CDR3 loop spans 15 amino acids. Germline CDR1 SGHTA, CDR2 FQGNSA. This CDR3 reads CASSSLRASNEKLFF. The CDR3 nucleotides read TGTGCCAGCAGCTCACTCAGGGCTTCGAATGAAAAACTGTTTTTT.

The CDR3 loop reads CASSYGGEYGYTF. The CDR3 DNA reads as TGTGCCAGCAGTTACGGGGGGGAGTATGGCTACACCTTC. The gene calls are TRBV6-6 and TRBJ1-2, with D maybe TRBD1 (5 bases). The CDR3 is 13 residues long. Trimming took off 2 bases at V and 5 bases at J, with 9 bases between the two ends. Germline V CDR1 and CDR2: MNHNY, SVGAGI (reference sequence).

This chain connects TRBV28 to TRBJ2-3; D is unclear. Trimming removed 6 bases at V and 9 bases at J, with 16 bases between. Germline assignment: CDR1 MDHEN and CDR2 SYDVKM. The CDR3 is 13 amino acids. The CDR3 loop is CASRTDRRGTQYF. CDR3 nucleotides: TGTGCCAGCAGAACTGACCGTAGAGGAACGCAGTATTTT.

The chain uses TRBV6-5 and TRBJ2-5; no reliable D call. Per germline, CDR1 MNHEY and CDR2 SVGAGI. The CDR3 is made up of 14 amino acids. V dropped 4 bases and J dropped 1 base, with 10 bases sitting between them. CDR3 sequence: CASSSRNSQETQYF. CDR3 DNA sequence: TGTGCCAGCAGTTCACGAAACTCCCAAGAGACCCAGTACTTC.

This clone was counted between two and nine times. V is TRBV29-1 and J is TRBJ2-5; possibly TRBD1 for D (6 bases). The DNA end favors TRBJ2-7, so the J call may be wrong. Germline V lookup: CDR1 SQVTM, CDR2 ANQGSEA. There are 13 residues in the CDR3. CDR3 coding DNA: TGCAGCGCCTGTACAGGGTTGATCTACGAGCAGTACTTC. Translated, it gives CSACTGLIYEQYF.

V usage is TRBV20-1 and J usage is TRBJ1-1; D unclear. The V and J ends lost 3 bases and 7 bases respectively, with 6 bases between them. This CDR3 has 10 residues. Germline V CDR1 and CDR2: DFQATT, SNEGSKA (reference sequence). The CDR3 protein is CSASRSEAFF. As DNA, the CDR3 is TGCAGTGCTAGTCGGAGTGAAGCTTTCTTT.

The chain combines TRBV19 with TRBJ2-2; D gene ambiguous. Trimming removed 8 bases from V and 2 bases from J, with 3 bases in between. Germline CDR1 LNHDA, CDR2 SQIVND (reference sequence). The CDR3 is 11 residues long. The CDR3 protein is CASSNTGELFF. CDR3 in DNA: TGTGCCAGTTCTAACACCGGGGAGCTGTTTTTT. The full variable domain, completed using reference TRBV19 and TRBJ2-2, is DGGITQSPKYLFRKEGQNVTLSCEQNLNHDAMYWYRQDPGQGLRLIYYSQIVNDFQKGDIAEGYSVSREKKESFPLTVTSAQKNPTAFYLCASSNTGELFFGEGSRLTVL.